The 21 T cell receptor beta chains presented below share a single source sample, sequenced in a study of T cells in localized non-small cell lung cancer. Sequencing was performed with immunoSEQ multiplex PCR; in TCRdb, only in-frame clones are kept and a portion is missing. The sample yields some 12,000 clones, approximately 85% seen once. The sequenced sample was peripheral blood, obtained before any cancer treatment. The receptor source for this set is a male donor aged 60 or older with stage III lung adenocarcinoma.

In nucleotides, the CDR3 is TGCGCCAGCAGCCACTGGACACTCACCCCGGAGACCCAGTACTTC. Translating it yields CASSHWTLTPETQYF. The V gene is TRBV5-1, the J gene TRBJ2-5; weak D call: TRBD1 (5 bases). The ends were cut back, 4 bases at V and 5 bases at J, with 18 bases in the middle. Germline CDR1 is SGHRS and CDR2 is YFSETQ. The CDR3 is 15 amino acids.

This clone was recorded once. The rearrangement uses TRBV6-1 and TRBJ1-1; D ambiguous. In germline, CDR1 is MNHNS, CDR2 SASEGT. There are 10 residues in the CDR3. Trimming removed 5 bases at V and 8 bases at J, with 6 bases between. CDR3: CASSKKEAFF. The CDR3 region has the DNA TGTGCCAGCAGTAAAAAAGAAGCTTTCTTT.

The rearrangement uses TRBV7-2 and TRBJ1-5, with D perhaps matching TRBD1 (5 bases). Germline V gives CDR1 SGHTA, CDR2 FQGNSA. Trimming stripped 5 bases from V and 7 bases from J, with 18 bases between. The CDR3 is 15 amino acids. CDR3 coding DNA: TGTGCCAGCAGCCGGGACGTAAGGGGAGGACAGCCCCAGCATTTT. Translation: CASSRDVRGGQPQHF.

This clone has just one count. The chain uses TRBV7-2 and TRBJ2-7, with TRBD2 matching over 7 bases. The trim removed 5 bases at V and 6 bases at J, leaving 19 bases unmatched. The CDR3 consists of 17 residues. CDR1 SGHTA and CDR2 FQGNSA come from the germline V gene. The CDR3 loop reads CASSLGLLGGRAAEQYF. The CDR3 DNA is TGTGCCAGCAGCCTCGGACTACTGGGGGGGAGGGCCGCCGAGCAGTACTTC.

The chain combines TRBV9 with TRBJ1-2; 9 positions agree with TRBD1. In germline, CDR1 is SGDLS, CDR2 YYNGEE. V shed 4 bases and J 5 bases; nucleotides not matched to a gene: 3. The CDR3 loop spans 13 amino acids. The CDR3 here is CASSKQGAYGYTF. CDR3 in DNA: TGTGCCAGCAGCAAACAGGGGGCATATGGCTACACCTTC.

CDR3 DNA: TGTGCCAGCAGTTACGGGCGGAACCCCTACAATGAGCAGTTCTTC. Translated: CASSYGRNPYNEQFF. This sequence joins TRBV6-5 and TRBJ2-1; D uncertain. The CDR3 covers 15 residues. From germline, CDR1 is MNHEY and CDR2 SVGAGI. Trimming removed 2 bases from V and 2 bases from J, with 10 bases in between.

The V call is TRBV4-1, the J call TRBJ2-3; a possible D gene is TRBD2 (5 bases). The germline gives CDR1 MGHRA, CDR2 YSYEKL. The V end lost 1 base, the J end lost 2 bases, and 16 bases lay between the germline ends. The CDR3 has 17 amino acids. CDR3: CASSQGAAGRVTDTQYF. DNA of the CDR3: TGCGCCAGCAGCCAAGGAGCGGCGGGTAGGGTCACAGATACGCAGTATTTT.

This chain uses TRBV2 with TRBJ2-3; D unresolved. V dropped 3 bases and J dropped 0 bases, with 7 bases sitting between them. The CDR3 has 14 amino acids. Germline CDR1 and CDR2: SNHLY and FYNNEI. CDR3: CASSDGPSTDTQYF. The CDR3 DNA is TGTGCCAGCAGTGACGGTCCTAGCACAGATACGCAGTATTTT.

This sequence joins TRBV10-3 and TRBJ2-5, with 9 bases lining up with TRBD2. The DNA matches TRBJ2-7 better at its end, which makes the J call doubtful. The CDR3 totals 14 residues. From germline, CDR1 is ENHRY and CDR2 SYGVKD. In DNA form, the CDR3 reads TGTGCCATCAGTATACTAGCGGGTGCCTACGAGCAGTACTTC. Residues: CAISILAGAYEQYF.

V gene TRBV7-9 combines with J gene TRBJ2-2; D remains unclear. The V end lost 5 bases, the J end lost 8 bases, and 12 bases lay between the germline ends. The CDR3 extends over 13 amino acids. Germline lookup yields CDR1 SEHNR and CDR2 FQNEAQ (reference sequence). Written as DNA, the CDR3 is TGTGCCAGCAGCACCGCCGGCTTTGGGGAGCTGTTTTTT. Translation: CASSTAGFGELFF.

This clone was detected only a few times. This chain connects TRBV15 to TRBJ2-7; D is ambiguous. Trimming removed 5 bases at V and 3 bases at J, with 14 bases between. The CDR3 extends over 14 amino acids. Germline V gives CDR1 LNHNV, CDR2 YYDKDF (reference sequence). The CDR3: CATSRGRPFYEQYF. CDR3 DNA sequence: TGTGCCACCAGCCGCGGAAGGCCCTTCTACGAGCAGTACTTC.

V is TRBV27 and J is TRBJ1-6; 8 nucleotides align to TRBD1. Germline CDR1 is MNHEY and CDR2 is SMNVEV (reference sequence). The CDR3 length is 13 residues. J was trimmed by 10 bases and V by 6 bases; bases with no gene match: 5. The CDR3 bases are TGTGCCAGCAGGAGGACAGGGTCCTCACCCCTCCACTTT. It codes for CASRRTGSSPLHF.

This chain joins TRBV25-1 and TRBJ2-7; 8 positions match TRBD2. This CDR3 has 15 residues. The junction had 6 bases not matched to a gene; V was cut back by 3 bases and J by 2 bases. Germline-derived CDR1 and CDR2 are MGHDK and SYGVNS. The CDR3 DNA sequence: TGTGCCAGCAGTGATAGGGCGGGAGGTACCTACGAGCAGTACTTC. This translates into CASSDRAGGTYEQYF.

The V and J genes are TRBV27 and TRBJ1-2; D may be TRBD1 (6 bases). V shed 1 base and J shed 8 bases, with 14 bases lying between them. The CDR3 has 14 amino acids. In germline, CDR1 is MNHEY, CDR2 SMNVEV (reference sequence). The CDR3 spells CASSLYRGARGYTF. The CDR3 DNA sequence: TGTGCCAGCAGTTTATATCGGGGGGCGCGGGGCTACACCTTC.

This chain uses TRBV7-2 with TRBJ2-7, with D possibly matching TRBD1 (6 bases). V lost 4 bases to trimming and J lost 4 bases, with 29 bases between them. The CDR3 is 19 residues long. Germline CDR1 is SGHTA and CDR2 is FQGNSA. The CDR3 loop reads CASSSLPIDRSVYSYEQYF. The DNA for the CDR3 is TGTGCCAGCAGCTCTCTACCTATTGACAGGTCGGTTTATTCGTACGAGCAGTACTTC.

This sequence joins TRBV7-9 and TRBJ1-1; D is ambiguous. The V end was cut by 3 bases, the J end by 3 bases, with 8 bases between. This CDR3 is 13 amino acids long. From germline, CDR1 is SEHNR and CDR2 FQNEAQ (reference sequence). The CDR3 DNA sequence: TGTGCCAGCAGCTTTGGGAAGTACACTGAAGCTTTCTTT. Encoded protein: CASSFGKYTEAFF.

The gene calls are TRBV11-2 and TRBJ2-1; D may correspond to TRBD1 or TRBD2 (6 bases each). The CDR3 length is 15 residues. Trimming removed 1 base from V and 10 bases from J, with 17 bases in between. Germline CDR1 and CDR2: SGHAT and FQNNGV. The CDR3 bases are TGTGCCAGCAGCTTAGTCTCACCGGGGGCAGGGGAGCAGTTCTTC. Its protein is CASSLVSPGAGEQFF. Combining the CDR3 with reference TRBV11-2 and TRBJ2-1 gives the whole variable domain EAGVAQSPRYKIIEKRQSVAFWCNPISGHATLYWYQQILGQGPKLLIQFQNNGVVDDSQLPKDRFSAERLKGVDSTLKIQPAKLEDSAVYLCASSLVSPGAGEQFFGPGTRLTVL.

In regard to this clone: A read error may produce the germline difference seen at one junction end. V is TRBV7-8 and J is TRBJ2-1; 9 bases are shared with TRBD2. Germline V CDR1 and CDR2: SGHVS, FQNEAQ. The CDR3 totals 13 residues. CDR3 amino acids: CAGSLAGANEQFF. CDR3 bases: TGTGCCGGCAGCTTAGCGGGGGCGAATGAGCAGTTCTTC.

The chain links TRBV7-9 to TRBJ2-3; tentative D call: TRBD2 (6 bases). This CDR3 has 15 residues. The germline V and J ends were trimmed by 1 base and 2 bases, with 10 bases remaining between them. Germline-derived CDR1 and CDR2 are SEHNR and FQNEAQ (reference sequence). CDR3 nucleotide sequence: TGTGCCAGCAGCTTAGGGGACTTCTCCACAGATACGCAGTATTTT. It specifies CASSLGDFSTDTQYF. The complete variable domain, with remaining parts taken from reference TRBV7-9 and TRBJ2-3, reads DTGVSQNPRHKITKRGQNVTFRCDPISEHNRLYWYRQTLGQGPEFLTYFQNEAQLEKSRLLSDRFSAERPKGSFSTLEIQRTEQGDSAMYLCASSLGDFSTDTQYFGPGTRLTVL.

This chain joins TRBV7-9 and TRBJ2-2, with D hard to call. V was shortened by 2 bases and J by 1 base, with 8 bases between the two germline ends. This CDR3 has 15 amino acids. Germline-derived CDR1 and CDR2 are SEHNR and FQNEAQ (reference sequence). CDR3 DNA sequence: TGTGCCAGCAGCTTAAACAGTAGGAACACCGGGGAGCTGTTTTTT. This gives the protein CASSLNSRNTGELFF.

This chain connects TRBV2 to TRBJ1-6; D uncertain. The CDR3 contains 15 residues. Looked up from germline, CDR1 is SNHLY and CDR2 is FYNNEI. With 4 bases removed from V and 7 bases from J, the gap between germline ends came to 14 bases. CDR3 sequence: CASSGPGFPNSPLHF. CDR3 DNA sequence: TGTGCCAGCAGTGGCCCAGGTTTCCCCAATTCACCCCTCCACTTT.